The rows below give T cell receptor beta chains drawn from one sample of a study of blood T cell repertoires in COVID-19. Here immunoSEQ multiplex PCR was the method, and the copy in TCRdb shows in-frame clones only, minus some. The sample carries more than 100,000 clones, 88% recorded once. The sample comprised peripheral blood. The receptors were sampled from a human donor in a cohort sampled during active COVID-19. Both conserved end residues are part of each CDR3. A D gene is named only where the DNA matches it firmly. For some rows the clone size is stated as once, few or many, or as a class when expanded; others skip it.

abundance	d_gene	v_gene	len	j_gene	CDR3nt	CDR3aa
-	-	TRBV7-9	14	TRBJ2-7	TGTGCCAGCAGCCCTGGACTGATCTCCTACGAGCAGTACTTC	CASSPGLISYEQYF
-	-	TRBV28	16	TRBJ2-6	TGTGCCAGCAGTTCCGTGACAGTTACTGGGGCCAACGTCCTGACTTTC	CASSSVTVTGANVLTF
-	-	TRBV3-1/TRBV3-2	15	TRBJ2-4	TGTGCCAGCAGCCCCCCCGGGAGACAGAAAAACATTCAGTACTTC	CASSPPGRQKNIQYF
-	TRBD2	TRBV4-3	19	TRBJ2-1	TGCGCCAGCAGCCAAGACCCAGCGGGAGGGCCGAGCTCCTACAATGAGCAGTTCTTC	CASSQDPAGGPSSYNEQFF
-	TRBD1	TRBV5-1	18	TRBJ1-5	TGCGCCAGCAGCTTATATCCGGCGAGACAGGGGGCGTTGGAGCCCCAGCATTTT	CASSLYPARQGALEPQHF
-	TRBD1	TRBV13	17	TRBJ2-5	TGTGCCAGCAGCTTGGGGACAGGACCCTGGGGGAGGGAGACCCAGTACTTC	CASSLGTGPWGRETQYF
-	TRBD2	TRBV29-1	13	TRBJ2-1	TGCAGCGACCTAGCGGTCTCCTACAATGAGCAGTTCTTC	CSDLAVSYNEQFF
-	TRBD2	TRBV3-1/TRBV3-2	15	TRBJ2-7	TGTGCCAGCAGCCAAGGCGGGACTAGCGGGGGCGGGCAGTACTTC	CASSQGGTSGGGQYF
once	TRBD1	TRBV11-2	15	TRBJ2-3	TGTGCCAGCAGCTGGGACAGGGGGCGCACAGATACGCAGTATTTT	CASSWDRGRTDTQYF
-	TRBD1	TRBV5-4	15	TRBJ2-2	TGTGCCAGCAGCCCGTCGACAGGGGATGCCGGGGAGCTGTTTTTT	CASSPSTGDAGELFF
-	-	TRBV27	14	TRBJ1-5	TGTGCCAGCAGCCCCCAGGGCTCCCATCAGCCCCAGCATTTT	CASSPQGSHQPQHF
-	-	TRBV29-1	12	TRBJ1-2	TGCAGCGTTGAAGCTAGGACAGAAGGCTACACCTTC	CSVEARTEGYTF
-	-	TRBV19	14	TRBJ1-1	TGTGCCATCAACCCGACAGGAACAAACACTGAAGCTTTCTTT	CAINPTGTNTEAFF
-	TRBD1	TRBV9	17	TRBJ1-2	TGTGCCAGCAGCGTAGACGCTAGACAGGGGGCGGGTTATGGCTACACCTTC	CASSVDARQGAGYGYTF
once	TRBD1	TRBV6-1	15	TRBJ1-1	TGTGCCAGCAGTGAAGTGACAGGGGATGGGACTGAAGCTTTCTTT	CASSEVTGDGTEAFF
-	TRBD1	TRBV19	13	TRBJ1-4	TGTGCCAGTAGAGACAGGGCTAATGAAAAACTGTTTTTT	CASRDRANEKLFF
-	-	TRBV5-1	15	TRBJ2-7	TGCGCCAGCAGGAGAGGCCACACTGGTCCCTACGAGCAGTACTTC	CASRRGHTGPYEQYF
-	TRBD2	TRBV3-1/TRBV3-2	15	TRBJ2-5	TGTGCCAGCAGCCAAGTAGCGGGGACAAGAGAGACCCAGTACTTC	CASSQVAGTRETQYF
-	TRBD1	TRBV28	16	TRBJ2-5	TGTGCCAGCAGAACGACAGGGACGCGCTACCAAGAGACCCAGTACTTC	CASRTTGTRYQETQYF
once	-	TRBV18	14	TRBJ2-4	TGTGCCAGCTCACCGCAACGGGGGATGGACATTCAGTACTTC	CASSPQRGMDIQYF
-	TRBD2	TRBV9	16	TRBJ2-1	TGTGCCAGCAGCAAGGGCGTAGCGGGCCCCCTCAATGAGCAGTTCTTC	CASSKGVAGPLNEQFF
once	TRBD2	TRBV11-2	16	TRBJ2-7	TGTGCCAGCAGCGCCCAACTAGCGCTCAGAGCCTACGAGCAGTACTTC	CASSAQLALRAYEQYF
-	-	TRBV7-2	14	TRBJ1-1	TGTGCCAGCAGCTTATCAGGGGCCTGGGTCGGGGCTTTCTTT	CASSLSGAWVGAFF
-	TRBD1	TRBV18	14	TRBJ1-5	TGTGCCAGCTCACCCGGACAGGGTGGTCAGCCCCAGCATTTT	CASSPGQGGQPQHF
-	TRBD1	TRBV19	13	TRBJ1-1	TGTGCCAGTAGTATCCAACAGGGGGCAGAAGCTTTCTTT	CASSIQQGAEAFF
-	TRBD2	TRBV27	14	TRBJ2-7	TGTGCCAGCAGTTCTCTAGCGGAGCGCAACGAGCAGTACTTC	CASSSLAERNEQYF
-	-	TRBV28	15	TRBJ2-1	TGTGCCAGCAGTTTTCGGGAGATTAATAAGGATGAGCAGTTCTTC	CASSFREINKDEQFF
-	TRBD2	TRBV2	15	TRBJ2-5	TGTGCCAGCACCGGGCTCGCGGGAGCGAGAGAGACCCAGTACTTC	CASTGLAGARETQYF
-	-	TRBV9	15	TRBJ2-1	TGTGCCAGCAGCCCCCGGTTAGCTTTCGGCAATGAGCAGTTCTTC	CASSPRLAFGNEQFF
-	TRBD1	TRBV29-1	13	TRBJ2-5	TGCAGCGTCGAACCGGGACAGGGGAGTACCCAGTACTTC	CSVEPGQGSTQYF
-	-	TRBV30	12	TRBJ1-5	TGTGCCTGGAGTGTACAGGGTCAGCCCCAGCATTTT	CAWSVQGQPQHF
-	TRBD1	TRBV25-1	14	TRBJ1-1	TGTGCCAGCAGTAGGACAGGGTGGGACACTGAAGCTTTCTTT	CASSRTGWDTEAFF
-	TRBD1	TRBV27	17	TRBJ1-2	TGTGCCAGCAGTTTATCGACAGGGCGTGCCGCTAACTATGGCTACACCTTC	CASSLSTGRAANYGYTF
-	-	TRBV4-3	16	TRBJ2-6	TGCGCCAGCAGCCGGTTACAGGGCTCTGGGGCCAACGTCCTGACTTTC	CASSRLQGSGANVLTF
-	-	TRBV5-4	14	TRBJ1-3	TGTGCCAGCAGCTTTCCAGGGTTGGGAAACACCATATATTTT	CASSFPGLGNTIYF
-	-	TRBV11-2	12	TRBJ1-2	TGTGCCAGCAGCTTAGACATCTATGGCTACACCTTC	CASSLDIYGYTF
-	TRBD1	TRBV18	15	TRBJ2-7	TGTGCCAGCTCACCTGGGACAGGGTCGGGATACGAGCAGTACTTC	CASSPGTGSGYEQYF
-	-	TRBV6-2/TRBV6-3	14	TRBJ2-1	TGTGCCAGCAGTTACACAGATAATTACAATGAGCAGTTCTTC	CASSYTDNYNEQFF
-	-	TRBV20-1	14	TRBJ2-3	TGCAGTGCTAGTGATCGGGGTGGCACAGATACGCAGTATTTT	CSASDRGGTDTQYF
-	-	TRBV18	13	TRBJ2-5	TGTGCCAGCACGGGGGGCCTCCAAGAGACCCAGTACTTC	CASTGGLQETQYF
-	-	TRBV2	18	TRBJ2-3	TGTGCCAGCAGTGAACCCCGCCTTTTAGCGGTCAGGACAGATACGCAGTATTTT	CASSEPRLLAVRTDTQYF
-	TRBD1	TRBV13	16	TRBJ1-6	TGTGCCAGCAGCCAGAGGGACAGGGGAAATAATTCACCCCTCCACTTT	CASSQRDRGNNSPLHF
-	TRBD2	TRBV4-3	16	TRBJ2-7	TGCGCCAGCAGCCAAGATTTCCAGCGGGAATTTTACGAGCAGTACTTC	CASSQDFQREFYEQYF
-	TRBD2	TRBV7-2	13	TRBJ2-4	TGTGCCAGCAGCCCACGGACTAGCGACAATCAGTACTTC	CASSPRTSDNQYF
-	TRBD2	TRBV14	19	TRBJ2-5	TGTGCCAGCAGCCAAGATATCCCCGGAGGAGCGGGAGGAGAGGAGACCCAGTACTTC	CASSQDIPGGAGGEETQYF
-	-	TRBV2	12	TRBJ2-7	TGTGCCAGCAGTGAACCCCCGGGCGAGCAGTACTTC	CASSEPPGEQYF
-	TRBD1	TRBV3-1/TRBV3-2	14	TRBJ1-5	TGTGCCAGCAGCCTCCGGACAGGGGATCAGCCCCAGCATTTT	CASSLRTGDQPQHF
-	TRBD2	TRBV4-1	19	TRBJ2-4	TGCGCCAGCAGCCAACCGCTAGCGGGAGGAATACTAGCCAAAAACATTCAGTACTTC	CASSQPLAGGILAKNIQYF
-	TRBD1	TRBV10-3	15	TRBJ1-1	TGTGCCATCAGTGAAGGGGGCGCACATCGAACTGAAGCTTTCTTT	CAISEGGAHRTEAFF
-	TRBD1	TRBV7-2	15	TRBJ1-5	TGTGCCAGCAGCCGGGGGACAGGGTACAATCAGCCCCAGCATTTT	CASSRGTGYNQPQHF
-	TRBD2	TRBV5-1	16	TRBJ2-1	TGCGCCAGCAGTTTACCGAGCGGGAGTATCTACAATGAGCAGTTCTTC	CASSLPSGSIYNEQFF
-	TRBD1	TRBV9	15	TRBJ1-5	TGTGCCAGCAGCGGGGGGACAGGGTGGAGTCAGCCCCAGCATTTT	CASSGGTGWSQPQHF
-	TRBD2	TRBV12-5	20	TRBJ2-1	TGTGCTAGTGGTTTGGCCTCATTCTCTAGCGGGTCAAGCTCCTACAATGAGCAGTTCTTC	CASGLASFSSGSSSYNEQFF
-	-	TRBV4-2	13	TRBJ2-7	TGTGCCAGCAGCTATACTAACAGGGACGAGCAGTACTTC	CASSYTNRDEQYF
-	TRBD1	TRBV27	13	TRBJ1-4	TGTGCCAGCAAAATCCAGGGGGAGGAAAAACTGTTTTTT	CASKIQGEEKLFF
-	-	TRBV6-5	16	TRBJ2-7	TGTGCCAGCAGTTACACCCACTCCAGGGTCCCCTACGAGCAGTACTTC	CASSYTHSRVPYEQYF
-	-	TRBV7-2	13	TRBJ2-1	TGTGCCAGCAGCTTCTGGAGGGTGAATGAGCAGTTCTTC	CASSFWRVNEQFF